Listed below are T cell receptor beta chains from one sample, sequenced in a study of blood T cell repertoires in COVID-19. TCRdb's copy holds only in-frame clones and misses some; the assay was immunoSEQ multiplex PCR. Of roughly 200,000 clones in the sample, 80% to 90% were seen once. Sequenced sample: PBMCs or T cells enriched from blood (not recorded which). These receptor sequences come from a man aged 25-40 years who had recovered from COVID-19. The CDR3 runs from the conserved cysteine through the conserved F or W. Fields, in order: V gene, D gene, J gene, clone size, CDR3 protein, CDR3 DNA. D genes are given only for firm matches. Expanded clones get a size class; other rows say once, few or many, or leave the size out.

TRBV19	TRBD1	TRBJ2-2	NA	CASSIEDGTGGLSGELFF	TGTGCCAGTAGTATAGAGGACGGGACAGGGGGGTTATCCGGGGAGCTGTTTTTT
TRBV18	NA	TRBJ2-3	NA	CASSEGHNNPSTDTQYF	TGTGCCAGCTCCGAAGGACATAATAATCCTAGCACAGATACGCAGTATTTT
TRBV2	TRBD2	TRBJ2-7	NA	CASRTSGRTYEQYF	TGTGCCAGCAGGACTAGCGGGCGGACCTACGAGCAGTACTTC
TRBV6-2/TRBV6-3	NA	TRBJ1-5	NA	CASSSQGNQPQHF	TGTGCCAGCAGCTCACAGGGTAATCAGCCCCAGCATTTT
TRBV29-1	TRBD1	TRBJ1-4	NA	CSVARTGYNEKLFF	TGCAGCGTTGCCCGGACAGGGTATAATGAAAAACTGTTTTTT
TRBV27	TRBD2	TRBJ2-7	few	CASSLLAGGRGSEQYF	TGTGCCAGCAGTTTACTAGCGGGAGGGCGAGGTAGCGAGCAGTACTTC
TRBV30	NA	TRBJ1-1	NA	CAWNGEVSTEAFF	TGTGCCTGGAATGGGGAGGTGAGCACTGAAGCTTTCTTT
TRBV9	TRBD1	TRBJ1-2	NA	CASSQGNGYTF	TGTGCCAGTTCACAGGGGAATGGCTACACCTTC
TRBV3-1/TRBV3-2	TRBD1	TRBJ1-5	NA	CASSQSDREDQPQHF	TGTGCCAGCAGCCAATCCGACAGGGAGGATCAGCCCCAGCATTTT
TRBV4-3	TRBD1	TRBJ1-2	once	CASSLQPGGSNYGYTF	TGCGCCAGCAGCCTCCAGCCAGGGGGCTCTAACTATGGCTACACCTTC
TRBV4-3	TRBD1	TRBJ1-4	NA	CASSQDQGVKTNEKLFF	TGCGCCAGCAGCCAAGATCAGGGGGTTAAAACTAATGAAAAACTGTTTTTT
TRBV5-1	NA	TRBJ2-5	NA	CASSSQGFETQYF	TGCGCCAGCAGCTCACAGGGATTTGAGACCCAGTACTTC
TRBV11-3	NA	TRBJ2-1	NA	CASSLGFGGNEQFF	TGTGCCAGCAGCTTAGGCTTCGGGGGCAATGAGCAGTTCTTC
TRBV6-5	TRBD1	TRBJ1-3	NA	CASSRTGRSGNTIYF	TGTGCCAGCAGTCGGACAGGAAGATCTGGAAACACCATATATTTT
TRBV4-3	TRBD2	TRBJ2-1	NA	CASSLRTSGGTYNEQFF	TGCGCCAGCAGCCTGCGGACTAGCGGTGGTACCTACAATGAGCAGTTCTTC
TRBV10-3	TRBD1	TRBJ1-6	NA	CAIRGQGGSPLHF	TGTGCCATCAGGGGGCAGGGGGGTTCACCCCTCCACTTT
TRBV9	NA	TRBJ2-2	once	CASSVFLGGESTGELFF	TGTGCCAGCAGCGTATTTTTGGGGGGAGAAAGCACCGGGGAGCTGTTTTTT
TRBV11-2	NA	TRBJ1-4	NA	CASSLRDSEKLFF	TGTGCCAGCAGCTTAAGAGACAGTGAAAAACTGTTTTTT
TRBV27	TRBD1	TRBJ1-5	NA	CASSSSGTGAYQPQHF	TGTGCCAGCAGTTCGTCCGGGACAGGAGCCTATCAGCCCCAGCATTTT
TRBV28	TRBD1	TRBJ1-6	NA	CASSTGGDSPLHF	TGTGCCAGCAGCACAGGGGGCGATTCACCCCTCCACTTT
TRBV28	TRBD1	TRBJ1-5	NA	CASSFLTGISNQPQHF	TGTGCCAGCAGCTTCCTGACAGGGATAAGCAATCAGCCCCAGCATTTT
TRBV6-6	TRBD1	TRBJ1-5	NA	CASIQGPLVRPQHF	TGTGCCAGCATACAGGGGCCGCTCGTGAGGCCCCAGCATTTT
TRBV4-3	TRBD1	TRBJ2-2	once	CASSPSWTGNFPGELFF	TGCGCCAGCAGCCCTTCCTGGACAGGGAATTTTCCCGGGGAGCTGTTTTTT
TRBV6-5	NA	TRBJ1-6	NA	CASRDIGMGSPLHF	TGTGCCAGCAGGGACATAGGGATGGGTTCACCCCTCCACTTT
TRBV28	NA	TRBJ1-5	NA	CASSFQGNQPQHF	TGTGCCAGCAGTTTCCAGGGAAATCAGCCCCAGCATTTT
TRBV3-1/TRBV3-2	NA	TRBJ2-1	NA	CASSQGSGEQFF	TGTGCCAGCAGCCAGGGGAGCGGCGAGCAGTTCTTC
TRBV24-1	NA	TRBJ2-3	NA	CATSESDRVPRSWYF	TGTGCCACCAGTGAATCTGACAGAGTACCCAGGTCATGGTATTTT
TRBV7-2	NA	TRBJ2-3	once	CASSLGNRNTDTQYF	TGTGCCAGCAGCTTAGGTAACAGGAACACAGATACGCAGTATTTT
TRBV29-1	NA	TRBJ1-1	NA	CSVEGMNTEAFF	TGCAGCGTTGAGGGCATGAACACTGAAGCTTTCTTT
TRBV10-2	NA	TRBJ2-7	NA	CASSEFRGQLYEQYF	TGCGCCAGCAGTGAGTTCCGAGGACAGCTCTACGAGCAGTACTTC
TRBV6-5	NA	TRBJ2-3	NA	CASSRDRSTDTQYF	TGTGCCAGCAGTCGCGACAGGAGCACAGATACGCAGTATTTT
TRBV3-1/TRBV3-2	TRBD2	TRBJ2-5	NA	CASSQGTSGRKTQYF	TGTGCCAGCAGCCAAGGGACTAGCGGGAGGAAGACCCAGTACTTC
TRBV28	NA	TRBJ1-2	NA	CASSVTAGRYGYTF	TGTGCCAGCAGTGTCACAGCGGGCCGGTATGGCTACACCTTC
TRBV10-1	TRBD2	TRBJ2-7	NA	CASSDHRERGGFYEQYF	TGCGCCAGCAGTGACCACCGAGAGCGGGGGGGTTTCTACGAGCAGTACTTC
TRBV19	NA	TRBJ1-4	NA	CASSRTTTNEKLFF	TGTGCCAGTAGTCGGACAACAACTAATGAAAAACTGTTTTTT
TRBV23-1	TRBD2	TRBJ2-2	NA	CASSPPRGGGTGELFF	TGCGCCAGCAGTCCACCCCGGGGGGGAGGGACCGGGGAGCTGTTTTTT
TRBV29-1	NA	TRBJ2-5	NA	CSVEVRTEQETQYF	TGCAGCGTCGAAGTAAGGACAGAACAAGAGACCCAGTACTTC
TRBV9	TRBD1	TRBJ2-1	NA	CASSLGRQGAIMYEQFF	TGTGCCAGCAGCTTGGGCCGACAGGGGGCGATTATGTATGAGCAGTTCTTC
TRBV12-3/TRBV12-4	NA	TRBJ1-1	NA	CASSLRNTEAFF	TGTGCCAGCAGTTTACGGAACACTGAAGCTTTCTTT
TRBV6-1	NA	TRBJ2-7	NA	CASSEQRPRGQYF	TGTGCCAGCAGTGAGCAGCGGCCCCGGGGGCAGTACTTC
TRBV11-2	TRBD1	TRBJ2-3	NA	CASSSGQGAYTQYF	TGTGCCAGCAGCTCAGGACAGGGGGCATATACGCAGTATTTT
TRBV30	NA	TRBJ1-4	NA	CAWSPNWDAKGELFF	TGTGCCTGGAGCCCGAACTGGGACGCTAAGGGGGAACTGTTTTTT
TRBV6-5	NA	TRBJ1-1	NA	CASSYGTSEAFF	TGTGCCAGCAGTTACGGGACATCTGAAGCTTTCTTT
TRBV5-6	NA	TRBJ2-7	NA	CASSLGYPSYEQYF	TGTGCCAGCAGCTTGGGCTACCCCTCCTACGAGCAGTACTTC